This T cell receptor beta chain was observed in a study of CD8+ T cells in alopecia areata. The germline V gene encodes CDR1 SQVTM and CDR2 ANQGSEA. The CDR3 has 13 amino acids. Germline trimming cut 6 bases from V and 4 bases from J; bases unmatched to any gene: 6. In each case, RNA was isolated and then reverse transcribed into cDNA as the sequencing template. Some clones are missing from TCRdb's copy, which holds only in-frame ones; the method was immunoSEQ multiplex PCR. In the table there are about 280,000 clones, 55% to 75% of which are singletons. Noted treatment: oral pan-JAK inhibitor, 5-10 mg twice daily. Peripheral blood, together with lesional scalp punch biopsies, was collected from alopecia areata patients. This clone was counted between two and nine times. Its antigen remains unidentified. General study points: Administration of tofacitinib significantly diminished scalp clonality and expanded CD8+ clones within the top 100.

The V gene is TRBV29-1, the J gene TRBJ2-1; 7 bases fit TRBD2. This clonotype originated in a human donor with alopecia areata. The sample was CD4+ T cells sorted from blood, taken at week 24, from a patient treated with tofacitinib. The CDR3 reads CSVIPGGYNEQFF. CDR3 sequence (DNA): TGCAGCGTCATCCCGGGGGGATACAATGAGCAGTTCTTC.